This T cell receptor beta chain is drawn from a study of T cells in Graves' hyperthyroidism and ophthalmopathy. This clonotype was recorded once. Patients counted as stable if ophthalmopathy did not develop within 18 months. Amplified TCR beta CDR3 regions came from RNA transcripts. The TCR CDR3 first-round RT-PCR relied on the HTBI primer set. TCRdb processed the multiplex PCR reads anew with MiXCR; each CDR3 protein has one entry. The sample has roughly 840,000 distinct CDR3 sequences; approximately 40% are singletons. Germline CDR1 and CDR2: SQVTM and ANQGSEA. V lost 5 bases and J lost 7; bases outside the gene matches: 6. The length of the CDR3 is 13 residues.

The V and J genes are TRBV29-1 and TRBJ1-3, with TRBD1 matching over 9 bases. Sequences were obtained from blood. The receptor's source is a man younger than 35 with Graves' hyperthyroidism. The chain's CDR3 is CSVMGQGTNTIYF. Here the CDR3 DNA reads TGCAGCGTTATGGGACAGGGTACGAACACCATATATTTT.